This T cell receptor (beta chain) was recorded in a study of blood T cell repertoires in COVID-19. In the case of this clone: One junction end does not reproduce the germline sequence, and a read error may be involved.

Original analysis: Reference gene primer amplification in the assay estimated nucleated cell counts. Profiling relied on immunoSEQ multiplex PCR, and the TCRdb table lists in-frame clones only, not all of them. D and trimming were read from the DNA, whereas the V and J calls and clone size are those reported in that table. The sample holds about 49,000 clones, 70% to 90% seen once. This CDR3 is 14 amino acids long. CDR1 and CDR2 from the germline V gene are SNHLY and FYNNEI. This clonotype was sampled from a man aged 40-55 years with active COVID-19. The sequenced sample was peripheral blood. V is TRBV2 and J is TRBJ2-7; 8 bases map to TRBD1. CDR3 sequence (DNA): TGTGCCAGCAGCGAAGGGACAGGAGCCTACGAGCAGTACTTC. Translated, it gives CASSEGTGAYEQYF.